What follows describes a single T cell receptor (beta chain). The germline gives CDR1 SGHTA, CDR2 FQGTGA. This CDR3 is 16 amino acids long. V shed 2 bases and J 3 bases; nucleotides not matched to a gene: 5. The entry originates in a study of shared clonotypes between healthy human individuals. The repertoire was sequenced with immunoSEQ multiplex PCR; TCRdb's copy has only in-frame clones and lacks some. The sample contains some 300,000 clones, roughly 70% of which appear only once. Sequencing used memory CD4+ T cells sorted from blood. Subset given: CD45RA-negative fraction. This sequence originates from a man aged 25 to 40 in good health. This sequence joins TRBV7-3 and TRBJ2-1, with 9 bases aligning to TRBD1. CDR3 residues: CASSLHPGQGYNEQFF. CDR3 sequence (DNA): TGTGCCAGCAGCTTACATCCGGGACAGGGCTACAATGAGCAGTTCTTC.